Described below is a single T cell receptor beta chain sequence and its context. This sample is drawn from a study of blood T cell repertoires in COVID-19. For the study at large: T cells, B-cell-depleted T cells, or PBMCs supplied cDNA or gDNA.

Germline V gene sequence: CDR1 LNHDA, CDR2 SQIVND (reference sequence). Trimming removed 6 bases at V and 4 bases at J, with 9 bases between. The CDR3 loop spans 12 amino acids. As processed by the authors: Researchers report that nucleated cell counts were estimated from reference gene primer amplification. Clones were read by immunoSEQ multiplex PCR, and TCRdb kept only the in-frame ones, dropping some. V and J calls and clone size follow that table, whereas D and trimming were derived from the DNA. This table has roughly 240,000 clones, roughly 82% appearing once. The chain carries TRBV19 and TRBJ1-2; perhaps TRBD1 as D (5 bases). The sequence came from a woman between 65 and 79 years old with acute or convalescent COVID-19. Sequenced input: peripheral blood. In DNA, the CDR3 is TGTGCCAGTAGCAGGGAAGCCTATGGCTACACCTTC. This translates into CASSREAYGYTF.